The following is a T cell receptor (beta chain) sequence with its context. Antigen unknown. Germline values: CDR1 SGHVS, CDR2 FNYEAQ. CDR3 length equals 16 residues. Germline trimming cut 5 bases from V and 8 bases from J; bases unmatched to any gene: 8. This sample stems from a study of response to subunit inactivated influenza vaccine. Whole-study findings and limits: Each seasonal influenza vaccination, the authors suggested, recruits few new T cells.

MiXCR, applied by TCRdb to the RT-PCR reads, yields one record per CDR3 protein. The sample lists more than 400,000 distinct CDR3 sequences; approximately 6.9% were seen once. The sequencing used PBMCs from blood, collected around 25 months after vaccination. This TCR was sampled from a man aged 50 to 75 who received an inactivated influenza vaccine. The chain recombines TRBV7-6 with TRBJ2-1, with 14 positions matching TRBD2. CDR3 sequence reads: CASSPGLAGVLDEQFF. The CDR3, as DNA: TGTGCCAGCAGCCCGGGACTAGCGGGAGTACTGGATGAGCAGTTCTTC.